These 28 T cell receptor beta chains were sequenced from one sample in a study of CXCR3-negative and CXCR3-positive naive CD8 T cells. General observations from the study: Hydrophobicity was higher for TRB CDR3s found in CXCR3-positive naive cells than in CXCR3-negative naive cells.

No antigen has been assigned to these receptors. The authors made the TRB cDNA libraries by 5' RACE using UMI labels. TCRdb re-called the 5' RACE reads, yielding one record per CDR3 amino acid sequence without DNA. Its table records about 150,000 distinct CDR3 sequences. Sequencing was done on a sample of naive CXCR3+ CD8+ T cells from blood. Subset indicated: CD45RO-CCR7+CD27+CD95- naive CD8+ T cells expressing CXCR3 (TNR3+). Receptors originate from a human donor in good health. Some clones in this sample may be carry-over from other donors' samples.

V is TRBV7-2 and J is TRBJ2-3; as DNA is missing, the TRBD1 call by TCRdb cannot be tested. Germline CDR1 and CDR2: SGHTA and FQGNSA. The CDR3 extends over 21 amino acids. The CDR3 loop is CASSFDVQYDSGGAKTDTQYF. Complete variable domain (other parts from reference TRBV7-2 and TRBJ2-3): GAGVSQSPSNKVTEKGKDVELRCDPISGHTALYWYRQSLGQGLEFLIYFQGNSAPDKSGLPSDRFSAERTGGSVSTLTIQRTQQEDSAVYLCASSFDVQYDSGGAKTDTQYFGPGTRLTVL.

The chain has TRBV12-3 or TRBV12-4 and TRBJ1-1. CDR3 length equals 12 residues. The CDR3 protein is CASSAGGTEAFF.

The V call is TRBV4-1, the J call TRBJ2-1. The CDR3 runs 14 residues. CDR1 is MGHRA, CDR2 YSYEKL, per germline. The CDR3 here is CASSQDSRPWEQFF.

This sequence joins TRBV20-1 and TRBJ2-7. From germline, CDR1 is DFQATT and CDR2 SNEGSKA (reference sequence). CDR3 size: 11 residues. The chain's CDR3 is CSASDSHEQYF.

CDR3 loop: CASSQDRGQSLSTQYF. This chain connects TRBV4-2 to TRBJ2-3; the TCRdb call, TRBD1, lacks DNA for checking. Germline lookup yields CDR1 LGHNA and CDR2 YNFKEQ. The length of the CDR3 is 16 residues.

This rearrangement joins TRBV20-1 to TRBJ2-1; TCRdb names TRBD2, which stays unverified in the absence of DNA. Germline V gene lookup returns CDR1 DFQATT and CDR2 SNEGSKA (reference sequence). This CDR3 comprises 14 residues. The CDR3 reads CSARVITGEDEQFF.

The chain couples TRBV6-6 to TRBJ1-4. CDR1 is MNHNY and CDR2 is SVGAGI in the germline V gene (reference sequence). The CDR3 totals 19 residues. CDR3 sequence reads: CASSHRGVVGPTTNEKLFF.

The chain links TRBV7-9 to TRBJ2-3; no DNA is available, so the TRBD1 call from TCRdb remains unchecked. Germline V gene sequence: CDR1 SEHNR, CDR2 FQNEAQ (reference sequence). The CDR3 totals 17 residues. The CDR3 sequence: CASSLLSVGQGGDTQYF. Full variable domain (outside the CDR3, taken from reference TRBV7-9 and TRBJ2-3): DTGVSQNPRHKITKRGQNVTFRCDPISEHNRLYWYRQTLGQGPEFLTYFQNEAQLEKSRLLSDRFSAERPKGSFSTLEIQRTEQGDSAMYLCASSLLSVGQGGDTQYFGPGTRLTVL.

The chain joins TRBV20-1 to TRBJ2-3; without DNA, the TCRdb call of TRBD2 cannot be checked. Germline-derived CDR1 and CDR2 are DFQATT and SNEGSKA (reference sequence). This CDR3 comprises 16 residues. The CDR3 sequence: CSARPNSGDLTDTQYF.

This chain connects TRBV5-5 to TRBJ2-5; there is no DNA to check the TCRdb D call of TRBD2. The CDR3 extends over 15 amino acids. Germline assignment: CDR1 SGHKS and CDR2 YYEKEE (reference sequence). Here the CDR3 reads CASSSGTSDQETQYF.

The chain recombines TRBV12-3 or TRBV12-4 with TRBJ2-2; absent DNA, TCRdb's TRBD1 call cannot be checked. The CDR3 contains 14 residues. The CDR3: CASSAGGNTGELFF.

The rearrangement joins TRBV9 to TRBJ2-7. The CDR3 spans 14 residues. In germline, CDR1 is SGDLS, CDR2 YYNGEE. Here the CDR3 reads CASSVEAQAYEQYF.

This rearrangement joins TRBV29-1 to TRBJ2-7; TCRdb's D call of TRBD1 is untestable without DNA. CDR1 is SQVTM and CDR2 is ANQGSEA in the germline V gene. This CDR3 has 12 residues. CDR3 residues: CSAEGQGNEQYF.

The chain's CDR3 is CSARAVKGHGDTQYF. J is TRBJ2-3 and V is TRBV20-1; TCRdb designates TRBD1, a call that cannot be tested without DNA. The germline V gene has CDR1 DFQATT and CDR2 SNEGSKA (reference sequence). The CDR3 is 15 amino acids.

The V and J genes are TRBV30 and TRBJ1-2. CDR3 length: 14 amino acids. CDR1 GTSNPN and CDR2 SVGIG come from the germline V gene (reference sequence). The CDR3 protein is CAWSAGGGRHGYTF.

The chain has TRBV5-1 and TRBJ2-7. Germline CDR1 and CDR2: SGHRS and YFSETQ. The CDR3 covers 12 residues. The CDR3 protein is CASSLESYEQYF.

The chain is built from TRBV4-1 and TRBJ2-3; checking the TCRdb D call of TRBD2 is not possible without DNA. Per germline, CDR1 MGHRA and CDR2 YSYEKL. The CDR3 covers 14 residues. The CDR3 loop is CASSHGTSTDTQYF.

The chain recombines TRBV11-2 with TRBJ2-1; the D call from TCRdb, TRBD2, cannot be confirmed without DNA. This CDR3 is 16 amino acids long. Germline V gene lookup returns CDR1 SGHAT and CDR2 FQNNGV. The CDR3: CASSFGGLPPYNEQFF.

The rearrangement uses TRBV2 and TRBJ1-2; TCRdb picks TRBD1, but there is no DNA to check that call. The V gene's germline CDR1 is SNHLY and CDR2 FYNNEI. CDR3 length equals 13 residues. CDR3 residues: CASRPTWDYGYTF.

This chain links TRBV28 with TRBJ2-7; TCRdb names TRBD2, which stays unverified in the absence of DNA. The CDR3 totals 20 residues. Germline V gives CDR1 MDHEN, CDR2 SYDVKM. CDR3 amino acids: CASSFTSMLLGTPGVYEQYF.

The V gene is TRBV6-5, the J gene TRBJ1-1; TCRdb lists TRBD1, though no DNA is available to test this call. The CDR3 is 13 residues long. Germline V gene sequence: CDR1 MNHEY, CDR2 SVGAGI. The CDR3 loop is CASTLDPDTEAFF.

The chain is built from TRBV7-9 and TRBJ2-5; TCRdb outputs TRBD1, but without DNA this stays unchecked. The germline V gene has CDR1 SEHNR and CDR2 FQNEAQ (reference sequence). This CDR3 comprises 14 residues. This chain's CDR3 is CASSLTGDWETQYF.

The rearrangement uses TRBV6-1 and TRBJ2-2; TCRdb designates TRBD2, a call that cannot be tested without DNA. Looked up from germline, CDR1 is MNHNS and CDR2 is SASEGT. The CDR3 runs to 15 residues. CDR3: CASSQPGLAIGELFF.

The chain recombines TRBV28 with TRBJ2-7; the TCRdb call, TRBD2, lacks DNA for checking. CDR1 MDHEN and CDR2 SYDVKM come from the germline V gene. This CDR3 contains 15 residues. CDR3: CASSRLAGGLYEQYF.

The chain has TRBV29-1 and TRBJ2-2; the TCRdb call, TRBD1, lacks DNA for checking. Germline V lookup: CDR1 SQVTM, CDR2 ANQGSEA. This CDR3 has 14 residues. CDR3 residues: CSVGPQGMRGELFF.

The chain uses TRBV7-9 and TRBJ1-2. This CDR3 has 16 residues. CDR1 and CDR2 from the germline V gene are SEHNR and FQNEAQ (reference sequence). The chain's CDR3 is CASSLTDGVQTYGYTF.

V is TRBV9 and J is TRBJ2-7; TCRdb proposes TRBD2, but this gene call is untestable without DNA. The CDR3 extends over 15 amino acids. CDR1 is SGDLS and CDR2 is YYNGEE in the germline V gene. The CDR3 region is CASSPSGLAGDEQYF.

CDR3 loop: CSVESGDLNTEAFF. The chain joins TRBV29-1 to TRBJ1-1; absent DNA, TCRdb's TRBD1 call cannot be checked. The CDR3 sequence is 14 residues long. CDR1 is SQVTM and CDR2 is ANQGSEA in the germline V gene.